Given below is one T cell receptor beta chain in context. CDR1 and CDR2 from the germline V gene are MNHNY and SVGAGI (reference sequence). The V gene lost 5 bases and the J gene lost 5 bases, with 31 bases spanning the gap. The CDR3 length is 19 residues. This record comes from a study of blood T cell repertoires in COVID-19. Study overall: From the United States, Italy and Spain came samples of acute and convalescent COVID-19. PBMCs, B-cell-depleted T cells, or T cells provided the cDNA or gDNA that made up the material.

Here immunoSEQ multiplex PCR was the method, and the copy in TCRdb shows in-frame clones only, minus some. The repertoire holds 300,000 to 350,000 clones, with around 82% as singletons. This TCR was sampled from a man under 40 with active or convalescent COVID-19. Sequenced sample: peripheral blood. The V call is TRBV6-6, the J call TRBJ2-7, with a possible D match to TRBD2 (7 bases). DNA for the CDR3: TGTGCCAGCAGTCACCAAGGGCTGGCGGGGGCGGGAATTGAGGACGAGCAGTACTTC. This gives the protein CASSHQGLAGAGIEDEQYF.